A single TCR beta chain is shown here with its context. Germline V gene lookup returns CDR1 MNHEY and CDR2 SVGAGI. The germline V and J ends were trimmed by 6 bases and 7 bases, with 13 bases remaining between them. CDR3 length: 13 residues. Method: immunoSEQ multiplex PCR; TCRdb's copy keeps in-frame clones and lacks some. The data show about 100,000 clones, 70% to 80% seen once. The record originates from a study of blood T cell repertoires in COVID-19. Overall study context: There were acute and convalescent COVID-19 samples, and they came from the United States, Italy and Spain.

The TCR originated in a woman between 65 and 79 years old with acute or convalescent COVID-19. Sample: peripheral blood. The chain uses TRBV6-5 and TRBJ1-5; D gene unclear. The DNA for the CDR3 is TGTGCCAGCAGAGCAACGGGGAAACAGCCCCAGCATTTT. Protein: CASRATGKQPQHF.